These T cell receptor beta chains were read from a single sample in a study of regulatory T cells in long-lasting Graves disease. One entry per CDR3 protein results from TCRdb running MiXCR on the reads. The data show roughly 1,300 distinct CDR3 sequences, with approximately 50% seen just once and approximately 11% held by the top ten. The source was peripheral blood mononuclear cells (PBMCs), collected with antithyroid drug treatment, in newly diagnosed or persistent Graves disease (not recorded which). The receptors shown here come from a female donor with Graves disease. Each CDR3 is given with its conserved first and last residue. A D gene is named only where the DNA matches it firmly. Clone size appears in some rows only: once, few, many, or a class for an expanded clone.

V,size,D,J,CDR3,DNA
TRBV10-3,NA,TRBD2,TRBJ2-1,CAISERAGAGDEQFF,TGTGCCATCAGTGAGAGGGCGGGAGCGGGGGATGAGCAGTTCTTC
TRBV19,NA,NA,TRBJ2-1,CASSREWVPNEQFF,TGTGCCAGTAGTAGGGAGTGGGTGCCAAATGAGCAGTTCTTC
TRBV29-1,NA,TRBD1,TRBJ2-1,CSVEGTGVYGEQFF,TGCAGCGTTGAAGGGACAGGGGTTTATGGTGAGCAGTTCTTC
TRBV29-1,few,TRBD2,TRBJ2-7,CSVIAGANGEQYF,TGCAGCGTCATAGCGGGAGCTAATGGGGAGCAGTACTTC
TRBV29-1,NA,NA,TRBJ2-3,CSVEDGARSTDTQYF,TGCAGCGTTGAAGATGGGGCTCGAAGCACAGATACGCAGTATTTT
TRBV6-1,NA,NA,TRBJ1-3,CASSVDRSGNTIYF,TGTGCCAGCAGTGTCGACAGATCTGGAAACACTATATATTTT
TRBV20-1,NA,TRBD2,TRBJ2-7,CSAELLAGGRNEQYF,TGCAGTGCAGAACTACTAGCGGGAGGTAGGAACGAGCAGTACTTC
TRBV12-3/TRBV12-4,NA,NA,TRBJ2-1,CASSRPGGYNEQFF,TGTGCCAGCAGTCGCCCTGGGGGCTACAATGAGCAGTTCTTC
TRBV23-1,NA,NA,TRBJ2-7,CASSRGPSSYEQYF,TGCGCCAGCAGTCGGGGGCCCAGCTCCTACGAGCAGTACTTC
TRBV30,NA,TRBD1,TRBJ2-7,CAWGQAPYEQYF,TGTGCCTGGGGACAGGCCCCCTACGAGCAGTACTTC
TRBV5-1,NA,TRBD1,TRBJ2-7,CASSLEGTGGWAHEQYF,TGCGCCAGCAGCTTGGAGGGGACAGGGGGCTGGGCCCACGAGCAGTACTTC
TRBV28,NA,TRBD1,TRBJ2-7,CASSLDRGYEQYF,TGTGCCAGCAGTTTGGACAGGGGATACGAGCAGTACTTC
TRBV28,NA,NA,TRBJ2-3,CASSPAVYVMAGSTDTQYF,TGTGCCAGCAGCCCGGCGGTCTATGTAATGGCGGGGAGCACAGATACGCAGTATTTT
TRBV28,NA,NA,TRBJ1-3,CASSEPGDRNTIYF,TGTGCCAGCAGTGAACCGGGAGACAGAAACACCATATATTTT
TRBV4-1,few,NA,TRBJ2-3,CASSQIDTQYF,TGCGCCAGCAGCCAGATTGATACGCAGTATTTT
TRBV19,few,TRBD2,TRBJ2-2,CASSLGTSGELFF,TGTGCCAGTAGCCTTGGGACTAGTGGGGAGCTGTTTTTT
TRBV5-4,NA,TRBD2,TRBJ2-7,CASSPPGLASYEQYF,TGTGCCAGCAGTCCTCCGGGACTAGCGTCTTACGAGCAGTACTTC
TRBV20-1,NA,TRBD1,TRBJ2-7,CSAGTAYEQYF,TGCAGTGCGGGGACAGCTTACGAGCAGTACTTC
TRBV12-3/TRBV12-4,NA,NA,TRBJ1-5,CASSSGVRSNQPQHF,TGTGCCAGCAGCTCAGGGGTGAGGAGCAATCAGCCCCAGCATTTT
TRBV14,NA,NA,TRBJ2-3,CASSQWAPPDTQYF,TGTGCCAGCAGCCAATGGGCCCCCCCAGATACGCAGTATTTT
TRBV30,NA,NA,TRBJ1-1,CAWSVAQDMAFF,TGTGCCTGGAGTGTTGCACAAGATATGGCTTTCTTT
TRBV4-1,NA,TRBD2,TRBJ2-3,CASSQAFPGLPTDTQYF,TGCGCCAGCAGCCAGGCCTTCCCGGGACTACCCACAGATACGCAGTATTTT
TRBV5-4,NA,TRBD2,TRBJ2-3,CASSLDRGLATDTQYF,TGTGCCAGCAGCTTGGACAGGGGACTAGCCACAGATACGCAGTATTTT
TRBV7-9,NA,NA,TRBJ1-1,CASSLGMTGEFYTEAFF,TGTGCCAGCAGCTTGGGGATGACAGGAGAATTCTACACTGAAGCTTTCTTT
TRBV27,NA,TRBD2,TRBJ2-1,CASSLGLAVAFSEQFF,TGTGCCAGCAGTTTAGGGCTAGCGGTAGCGTTTAGTGAGCAGTTCTTC
TRBV20-1,NA,NA,TRBJ2-1,CSATDWRGSYNEQFF,TGCAGTGCTACGGACTGGAGAGGTTCCTACAATGAGCAGTTCTTC
TRBV7-9,NA,NA,TRBJ1-5,CASSYTSGGVSNQPQHF,TGTGCCAGCAGCTACACGAGCGGAGGGGTGAGCAATCAGCCCCAGCATTTT
TRBV29-1,NA,NA,TRBJ2-1,CSVWEESYNEQFF,TGCAGCGTTTGGGAGGAATCCTACAATGAGCAGTTCTTC
TRBV15,NA,NA,TRBJ1-1,CATSSLGAGKNTEAFF,TGTGCCACCAGCTCCCTAGGGGCAGGAAAGAACACTGAAGCTTTCTTT
TRBV29-1,few,NA,TRBJ2-1,CSVVYDSERREGNEQFF,TGCAGCGTTGTTTACGACAGCGAGAGGCGTGAGGGCAATGAGCAGTTCTTC
TRBV19,few,TRBD1,TRBJ2-2,CASRTGDRGGELFF,TGTGCCAGTAGGACAGGGGACCGTGGCGGGGAGCTGTTTTTT
TRBV6-5,NA,NA,TRBJ2-1,CASSYVMGRAYNEQFF,TGTGCCAGCAGTTACGTTATGGGTCGAGCCTACAATGAGCAGTTCTTC
TRBV7-3,NA,TRBD2,TRBJ2-5,CASSSVPPGAGGAETQYF,TGTGCCAGCAGCTCAGTCCCCCCTGGAGCGGGAGGAGCAGAGACCCAGTACTTC
TRBV27,few,TRBD2,TRBJ2-7,CASSFRWTSRYEQYF,TGTGCCAGCAGTTTCCGGTGGACTAGTCGGTACGAGCAGTACTTC
TRBV6-6,NA,NA,TRBJ2-7,CASSSTGDEQYF,TGTGCCAGCAGTTCAACTGGGGACGAGCAGTACTTC